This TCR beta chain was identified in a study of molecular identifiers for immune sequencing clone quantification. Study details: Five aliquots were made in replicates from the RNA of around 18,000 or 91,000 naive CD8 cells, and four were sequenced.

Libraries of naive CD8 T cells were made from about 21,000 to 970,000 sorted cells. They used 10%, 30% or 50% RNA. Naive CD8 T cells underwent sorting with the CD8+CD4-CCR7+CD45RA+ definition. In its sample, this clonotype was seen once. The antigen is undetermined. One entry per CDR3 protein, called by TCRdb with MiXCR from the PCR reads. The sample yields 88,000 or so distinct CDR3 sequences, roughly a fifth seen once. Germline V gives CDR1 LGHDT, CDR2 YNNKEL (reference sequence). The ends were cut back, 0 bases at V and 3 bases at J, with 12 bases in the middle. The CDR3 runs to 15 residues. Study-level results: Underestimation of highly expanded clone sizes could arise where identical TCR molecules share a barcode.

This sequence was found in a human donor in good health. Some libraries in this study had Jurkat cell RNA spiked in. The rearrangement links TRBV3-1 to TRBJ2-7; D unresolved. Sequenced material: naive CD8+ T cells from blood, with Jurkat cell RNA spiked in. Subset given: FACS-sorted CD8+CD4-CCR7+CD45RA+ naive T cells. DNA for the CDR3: TGTGCCAGCAGCCAAGATCCCCTCAACGGCTACGAGCAGTACTTC. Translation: CASSQDPLNGYEQYF.